This T cell receptor (beta chain) emerged from a study of T cell changes during pregnancy in multiple sclerosis. Germline CDR1 and CDR2: MNHNY and SVGAGI (reference sequence). Trimming removed 0 bases from V and 0 bases from J, with 9 bases in between. This CDR3 is built from 15 residues. Profiling relied on immunoSEQ multiplex PCR, and the TCRdb table lists in-frame clones only, not all of them. The table shows about 89,000 clones, with around 90% occurring only once. This chain uses TRBV6-6 with TRBJ2-7, with TRBD1 as a possible D gene (5 bases). This sequence originates from a female donor in good health, enrolled as a control in a pregnancy study. Sequencing used peripheral blood, obtained after pregnancy. The CDR3 loop is CASSYSRQLSYEQYF. The DNA of the CDR3 is TGTGCCAGCAGTTACTCGAGACAGCTCTCCTACGAGCAGTACTTC.